A selection of T cell receptor beta chains follows, all from one sample in a study of cytomegalovirus exposure and HLA in healthy donors. Generated by immunoSEQ multiplex PCR, the TCRdb table keeps only in-frame clones and is missing some. The sample consists of about 160,000 clones, over 65% of them appearing once. Sequenced input: PBMCs. Source of these receptors: a middle-aged man in good health and CMV-seropositive. Each CDR3 is given with its conserved first and last residue. D genes are given only for firm matches. A clone size is listed for some rows: how often the clone was seen (once, few, many), or a class if it is expanded.

v_gene	d_gene	j_gene	abundance	CDR3aa	CDR3nt
TRBV2	TRBD2	TRBJ2-1	few	CASFERGNEQFF	TGTGCCAGCTTCGAGCGGGGAAATGAGCAGTTCTTC
TRBV5-1	TRBD2	TRBJ2-7	once	CASSLDGGAYEQYF	TGCGCCAGCAGCTTAGACGGGGGGGCCTACGAGCAGTACTTC
TRBV7-9	TRBD1	TRBJ1-1	few	CASSLLQGAGAFF	TGTGCCAGCAGCTTACTACAGGGGGCGGGAGCTTTCTTT
TRBV7-2	-	TRBJ1-1	-	CASSRAGGRAFF	TGTGCCAGCAGCCGCGCCGGGGGGAGGGCTTTCTTT
TRBV15	TRBD1	TRBJ2-3	-	CATSSGGTGSMKQYF	TGTGCCACCAGCAGCGGGGGGACAGGGTCCATGAAGCAGTATTTT
TRBV18	TRBD1	TRBJ2-7	-	CASSPFPLGQGSSEQYF	TGTGCCAGCTCACCCTTTCCTTTGGGACAGGGGTCCTCCGAGCAGTACTTC
TRBV15	TRBD2	TRBJ2-1	-	CATEIAGGNEQFF	TGTGCCACCGAGATAGCGGGGGGAAATGAGCAGTTCTTC
TRBV6-1	-	TRBJ2-5	once	CASSPTETQYF	TGTGCCAGCAGTCCGACAGAGACCCAGTACTTC
TRBV18	-	TRBJ1-1	-	CASSPPYGVAEAFF	TGTGCCAGCTCACCACCGTACGGGGTCGCTGAAGCTTTCTTT
TRBV21-1	-	TRBJ2-7	-	CASSIDQGQGYHEQYF	TGTGCCAGCAGCATAGACCAGGGACAGGGTTACCACGAGCAGTACTTC
TRBV7-8	-	TRBJ1-1	-	CASSLAHGRTEAFF	TGTGCCAGCAGCTTAGCGCACGGGAGGACTGAAGCTTTCTTT
TRBV9	TRBD1	TRBJ2-7	few	CASSQGTASSYEQYF	TGTGCCAGCAGCCAGGGGACAGCAAGCTCCTACGAGCAGTACTTC
TRBV29-1	TRBD1	TRBJ2-3	-	CSAAGGTGSTDTQYF	TGCAGCGCCGCAGGAGGGACAGGGAGCACAGATACGCAGTATTTT
TRBV19	-	TRBJ1-1	-	CASSINSRGTYGLNTEAFF	TGTGCCAGTAGTATAAACTCTCGGGGAACTTACGGGTTGAACACTGAAGCTTTCTTT
TRBV13	TRBD1	TRBJ2-7	-	CASSFDPRQGAYEQYF	TGTGCCAGCAGCTTCGACCCGAGACAGGGGGCCTACGAGCAGTACTTC
TRBV5-4	TRBD2	TRBJ2-3	-	CASSSGTSRPGPTDTQYF	TGTGCCAGCAGCTCCGGGACTAGTCGACCCGGGCCCACAGATACGCAGTATTTT
TRBV6-6	-	TRBJ2-1	-	CASLGQDNEQFF	TGTGCCAGCTTGGGGCAGGACAATGAGCAGTTCTTC
TRBV9	TRBD1	TRBJ2-1	-	CASSAGQGGYNEQFF	TGTGCCAGCAGCGCCGGACAGGGTGGGTACAATGAGCAGTTCTTC
TRBV6-5	TRBD1	TRBJ2-3	-	CASSQGGQGSDTQYF	TGTGCCAGCAGTCAAGGGGGACAGGGATCAGATACGCAGTATTTT
TRBV5-4	-	TRBJ2-3	-	CASSGRQRTDTQYF	TGTGCCAGCAGCGGCCGACAGCGCACAGATACGCAGTATTTT
TRBV7-2	-	TRBJ2-3	-	CASSLARWGVLTDTQYF	TGTGCCAGCAGCTTAGCTAGGTGGGGGGTACTTACAGATACGCAGTATTTT
TRBV9	-	TRBJ2-7	-	CASSPPSYEQYF	TGTGCCAGCAGCCCCCCATCCTACGAGCAGTACTTC
TRBV5-1	TRBD2	TRBJ2-7	-	CASSLVLAGGPAEQYF	TGCGCCAGCAGCTTGGTGCTAGCGGGGGGGCCGGCCGAGCAGTACTTC
TRBV29-1	-	TRBJ1-2	few	CSVYGISGTANYGYTF	TGCAGCGTTTACGGGATCAGCGGGACCGCTAACTATGGCTACACCTTC
TRBV6-4	TRBD1	TRBJ2-1	-	CASKKSTGGGEQFF	TGTGCCAGCAAGAAGTCGACAGGGGGCGGTGAGCAGTTCTTC
TRBV6-5	-	TRBJ1-6	-	CASSSLTAPMDSPLHF	TGTGCCAGCAGTTCCCTTACAGCTCCTATGGATTCACCCCTCCACTTT
TRBV5-1	-	TRBJ1-3	-	CASSEGGGNTIYF	TGCGCCAGCAGCGAGGGAGGTGGAAACACCATATATTTT
TRBV27	-	TRBJ2-7	few	CASTPDRDTYYEQYF	TGTGCCAGCACCCCCGACAGAGATACCTACTACGAGCAGTACTTC
TRBV5-1	-	TRBJ2-7	-	CASSSRAATVYEQYF	TGCGCCAGCAGCTCGAGGGCGGCAACAGTCTACGAGCAGTACTTC
TRBV30	TRBD1	TRBJ2-7	few	CAWIPGTGKPHEQYF	TGTGCCTGGATACCCGGGACAGGGAAACCCCACGAGCAGTACTTC
TRBV15	-	TRBJ2-4	-	CATSWVRVQNIQYF	TGTGCCACCAGCTGGGTCAGGGTACAAAACATTCAGTACTTC
TRBV9	-	TRBJ1-5	-	CASSPTAADQPQHF	TGTGCCAGCAGCCCGACGGCGGCAGATCAGCCCCAGCATTTT
TRBV10-3	TRBD1	TRBJ1-1	-	CAISPGTGVATEAFF	TGTGCCATCAGTCCCGGGACAGGGGTGGCCACTGAAGCTTTCTTT
TRBV4-2	-	TRBJ1-2	-	CASTRAGDSNYGYTF	TGTGCCAGCACCCGGGCGGGGGATAGTAACTATGGCTACACCTTC
TRBV7-2	-	TRBJ2-5	-	CASSLVEETQYF	TGTGCCAGCAGCCTAGTGGAGGAGACCCAGTACTTC
TRBV27	TRBD2	TRBJ2-5	-	CASSIAGRLGETQYF	TGTGCCAGCAGCATAGCGGGGCGGTTGGGAGAGACCCAGTACTTC
TRBV30	-	TRBJ2-7	-	CAWSAGKYEQYF	TGTGCCTGGAGTGCGGGAAAATACGAGCAGTACTTC
TRBV5-4	-	TRBJ1-6	-	CASSLFQGLYNSPLHF	TGTGCCAGCAGCCTATTTCAGGGGTTGTATAATTCACCCCTCCACTTT
TRBV11-2	TRBD2	TRBJ2-5	-	CASSLIRLAEQETQYF	TGTGCCAGCAGCTTAATTAGACTAGCGGAACAAGAGACCCAGTACTTC
TRBV2	TRBD1	TRBJ2-4	-	CASRGTGILYF	TGTGCCAGCAGGGGGACAGGGATCTTGTACTTC
TRBV9	-	TRBJ2-2	-	CASSVGLTANTGELFF	TGTGCCAGCAGCGTGGGGTTGACAGCCAACACCGGGGAGCTGTTTTTT
TRBV7-2	TRBD2	TRBJ2-7	-	CASSLELAGTYEQYF	TGTGCCAGCAGCTTAGAACTAGCGGGTACCTACGAGCAGTACTTC
TRBV30	-	TRBJ1-4	-	CAWSSGAINEKLFF	TGTGCCTGGAGTTCAGGGGCTATTAATGAAAAACTGTTTTTT
TRBV7-9	-	TRBJ1-1	-	CASSLGTREAFF	TGTGCCAGCAGCTTAGGGACACGTGAAGCTTTCTTT
TRBV9	TRBD1	TRBJ1-1	few	CASSATGTAEAFF	TGTGCCAGCAGCGCCACCGGGACAGCTGAAGCTTTCTTT
TRBV7-9	-	TRBJ1-2	-	CASSLETGDGYTF	TGTGCCAGCAGCTTAGAGACCGGAGATGGCTACACCTTC
TRBV7-3	TRBD2	TRBJ2-7	-	CASSLSSGGPYEQYF	TGTGCCAGCAGCCTCTCGAGCGGGGGGCCTTACGAGCAGTACTTC
TRBV10-3	-	TRBJ2-5	once	CAISVAGLGTQYF	TGTGCCATCAGTGTTGCGGGGCTGGGGACCCAGTACTTC
TRBV2	-	TRBJ1-4	-	CASSVGPGGNEKLFF	TGTGCCAGCAGCGTAGGGCCCGGAGGGAATGAAAAACTGTTTTTT
TRBV7-3	TRBD2	TRBJ2-1	few	CASSGTSGGRLSYNEQFF	TGTGCCAGCAGCGGGACTAGCGGGGGCCGGCTCTCCTACAATGAGCAGTTCTTC
TRBV5-1	TRBD1	TRBJ2-3	-	CASSSGQVEADTQYF	TGCGCCAGCAGCTCAGGACAGGTGGAGGCAGATACGCAGTATTTT
TRBV7-3	-	TRBJ1-2	few	CASSPLGRGDPGYTF	TGTGCCAGCAGCCCCCTAGGTCGGGGGGACCCTGGCTACACCTTC
TRBV2	-	TRBJ1-6	few	CASSGNNSPLHF	TGTGCCAGCAGCGGGAATAATTCACCCCTCCACTTT
TRBV18	TRBD1	TRBJ2-5	-	CATSEGTGEQYF	TGTGCCACCTCAGAGGGGACAGGGGAGCAGTACTTC
TRBV7-9	-	TRBJ2-3	-	CASHPTFVDTQYF	TGTGCCAGCCACCCCACATTCGTTGATACGCAGTATTTT
TRBV29-1	TRBD1	TRBJ2-5	-	CSVDGTAAQETQYF	TGCAGCGTTGACGGGACAGCGGCCCAAGAGACCCAGTACTTC
TRBV7-3	TRBD1	TRBJ1-1	once	CASSRDRANTEAFF	TGTGCCAGCAGCCGAGACAGGGCTAACACTGAAGCTTTCTTT
TRBV13	-	TRBJ2-1	-	CASSQGGGNEQFF	TGTGCCAGCAGCCAGGGGGGAGGCAATGAGCAGTTCTTC
TRBV9	-	TRBJ1-4	-	CASSVAAGREEKLFF	TGTGCCAGCAGCGTAGCTGCAGGTCGGGAGGAAAAACTGTTTTTT